Sequencing of this TCR beta chain was carried out in a study of T cells in tuberculosis. This table comes from immunoSEQ multiplex PCR, and its TCRdb copy is limited to in-frame clones, with some not included. The sample has some 29,000 clones; almost 90% are singletons. Per the germline V gene, CDR1 is MDHEN and CDR2 is SYDVKM. V dropped 3 bases and J dropped 4 bases, with 11 bases sitting between them. The CDR3 covers 14 residues. V gene TRBV28 combines with J gene TRBJ2-3; D remains unclear. The sample comprised PBMCs. The receptor's source is a donor between 10 and 35 years old with latent tuberculosis or without tuberculosis infection. CDR3 protein: CASSFPYSPDTQYF. The CDR3 DNA is TGTGCCAGCAGTTTCCCTTACAGTCCAGATACGCAGTATTTT.